The sequence of this T cell receptor beta chain was determined in a study of blood T cell repertoires in COVID-19. Some clones are missing from TCRdb's copy, which holds only in-frame ones; the method was immunoSEQ multiplex PCR. The profile shows approximately 300,000 clones, roughly 89% of them singletons. Germline trimming cut 2 bases from V and 10 bases from J; bases unmatched to any gene: 10. There are 15 residues in the CDR3. The germline V gene encodes CDR1 SGHTA and CDR2 FQGNSA. V usage is TRBV7-2 and J usage is TRBJ2-1; 8 bases match TRBD2. This sequence was found in a woman in her forties with COVID-19, enrolled during active disease. Material for sequencing was peripheral blood. The CDR3 region has the DNA TGTGCCAGCAGCTTACCGACGGGGGGGCCGGGCGAGCAGTTCTTC. Encoded protein: CASSLPTGGPGEQFF.